Sequencing of this TCR beta chain was carried out in a study of blood T cell repertoires in COVID-19. In the study overall: Material from acute and convalescent COVID-19 was sourced from the United States, Italy and Spain.

Method: immunoSEQ multiplex PCR; TCRdb's copy keeps in-frame clones and lacks some. Of about 200,000 clones listed, around 94% are singletons. This CDR3 is built from 12 residues. Germline V lookup: CDR1 GTSNPN, CDR2 SVGIG (reference sequence). Trimming took off 0 bases at V and 11 bases at J, with 8 bases between the two ends. The sequencing input was peripheral blood. The chain has TRBV30 and TRBJ1-6; D is undetermined. This receptor was taken from a man younger than 45 with COVID-19, enrolled during active disease. CDR3 sequence reads: CAWSVQPAPLHF. CDR3 in DNA: TGTGCCTGGAGTGTACAGCCTGCACCCCTCCACTTT. The whole variable domain, remainder taken from reference TRBV30 and TRBJ1-6, is SQTIHQWPATLVQPVGSPLSLECTVEGTSNPNLYWYRQAAGRGLQLLFYSVGIGQISSEVPQNLSASRPQDRQFILSSKKLLLSDSGFYLCAWSVQPAPLHFGNGTRLTVT.